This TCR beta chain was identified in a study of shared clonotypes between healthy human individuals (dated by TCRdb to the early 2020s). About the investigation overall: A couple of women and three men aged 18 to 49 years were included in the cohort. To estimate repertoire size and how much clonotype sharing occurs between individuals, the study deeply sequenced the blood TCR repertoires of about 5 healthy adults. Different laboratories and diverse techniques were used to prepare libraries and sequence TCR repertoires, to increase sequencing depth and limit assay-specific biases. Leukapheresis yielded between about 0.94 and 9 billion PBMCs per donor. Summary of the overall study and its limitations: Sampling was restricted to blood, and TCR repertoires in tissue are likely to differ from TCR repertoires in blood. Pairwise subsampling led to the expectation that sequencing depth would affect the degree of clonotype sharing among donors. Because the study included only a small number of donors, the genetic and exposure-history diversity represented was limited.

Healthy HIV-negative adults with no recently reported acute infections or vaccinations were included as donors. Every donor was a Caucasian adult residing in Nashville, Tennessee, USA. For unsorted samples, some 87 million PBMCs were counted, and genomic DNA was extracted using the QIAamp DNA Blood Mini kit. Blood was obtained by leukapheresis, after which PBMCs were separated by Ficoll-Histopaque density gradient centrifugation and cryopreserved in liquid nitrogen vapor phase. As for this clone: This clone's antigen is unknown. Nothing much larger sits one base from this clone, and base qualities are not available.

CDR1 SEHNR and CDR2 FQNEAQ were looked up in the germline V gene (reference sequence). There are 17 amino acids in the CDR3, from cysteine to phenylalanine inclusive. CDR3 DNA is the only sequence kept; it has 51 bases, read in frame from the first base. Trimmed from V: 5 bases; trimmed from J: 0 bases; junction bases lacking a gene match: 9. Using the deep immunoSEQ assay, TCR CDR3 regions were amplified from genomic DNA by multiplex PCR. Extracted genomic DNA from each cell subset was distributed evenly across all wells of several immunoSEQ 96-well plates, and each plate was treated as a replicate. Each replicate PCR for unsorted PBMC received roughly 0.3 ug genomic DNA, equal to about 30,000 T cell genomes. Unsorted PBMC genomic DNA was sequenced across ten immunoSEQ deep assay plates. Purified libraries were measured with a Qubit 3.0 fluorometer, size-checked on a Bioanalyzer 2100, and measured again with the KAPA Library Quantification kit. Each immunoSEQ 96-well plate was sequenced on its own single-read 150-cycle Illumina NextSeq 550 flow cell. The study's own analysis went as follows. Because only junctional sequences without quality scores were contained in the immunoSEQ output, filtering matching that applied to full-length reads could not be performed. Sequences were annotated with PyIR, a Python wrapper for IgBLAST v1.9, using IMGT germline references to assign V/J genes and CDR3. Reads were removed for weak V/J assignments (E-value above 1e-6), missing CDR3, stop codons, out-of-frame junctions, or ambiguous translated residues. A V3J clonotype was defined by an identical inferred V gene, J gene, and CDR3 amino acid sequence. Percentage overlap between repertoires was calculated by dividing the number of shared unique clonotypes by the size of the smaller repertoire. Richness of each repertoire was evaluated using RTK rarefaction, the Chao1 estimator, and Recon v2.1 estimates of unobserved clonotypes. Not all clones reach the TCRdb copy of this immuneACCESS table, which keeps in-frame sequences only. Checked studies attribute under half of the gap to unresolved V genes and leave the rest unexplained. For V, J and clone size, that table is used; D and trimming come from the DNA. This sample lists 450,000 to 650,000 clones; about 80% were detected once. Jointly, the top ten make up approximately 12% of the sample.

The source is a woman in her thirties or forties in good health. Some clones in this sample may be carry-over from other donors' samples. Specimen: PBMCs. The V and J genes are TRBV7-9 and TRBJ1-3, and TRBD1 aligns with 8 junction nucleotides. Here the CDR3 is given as CASSPGQGRISGNTIYF. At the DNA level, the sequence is TGTGCCAGCAGCCCAGGACAGGGAAGGATCTCTGGAAACACCATATATTTT.